This T cell receptor beta chain came from a study of cytomegalovirus exposure and HLA in healthy donors. Study summary: From HLA-typed donors, an early data release held tens of millions of unique TCRs.

Details on this clone: Its target is unknown.

60 Vbeta and 13 Jbeta primers were used in PCR. Authors' methods: Later analysis identified tens of millions of unique TCR beta chains, some 10 million shared. Only in-frame clones appear in the TCRdb table, and some are missing; sequencing was by immunoSEQ multiplex PCR. That table furnishes V, J and clone size, whereas the DNA furnished D and trimming. The table records roughly 220,000 clones, approximately 79% of them present only once. Overall study results and limits: Many donors shared some public TCRs, even though most TCR sequences were rare. For cytomegalovirus status, the classifier reportedly gave diagnoses with high specificity and sensitivity.

The clonotype comes from a middle-aged man in good health and CMV-seronegative. Specimen: PBMCs.

The CDR3 here is CASSHGLANEQFF. The DNA of the CDR3 is TGCGCCAGCAGCCACGGACTAGCCAATGAGCAGTTCTTC. The chain employs TRBV4-1 and TRBJ2-1; 8 nucleotides match TRBD2. Germline trimming cut 3 bases from V and 6 bases from J; bases unmatched to any gene: 1. The CDR3 covers 13 residues. Germline CDR1 MGHRA, CDR2 YSYEKL.